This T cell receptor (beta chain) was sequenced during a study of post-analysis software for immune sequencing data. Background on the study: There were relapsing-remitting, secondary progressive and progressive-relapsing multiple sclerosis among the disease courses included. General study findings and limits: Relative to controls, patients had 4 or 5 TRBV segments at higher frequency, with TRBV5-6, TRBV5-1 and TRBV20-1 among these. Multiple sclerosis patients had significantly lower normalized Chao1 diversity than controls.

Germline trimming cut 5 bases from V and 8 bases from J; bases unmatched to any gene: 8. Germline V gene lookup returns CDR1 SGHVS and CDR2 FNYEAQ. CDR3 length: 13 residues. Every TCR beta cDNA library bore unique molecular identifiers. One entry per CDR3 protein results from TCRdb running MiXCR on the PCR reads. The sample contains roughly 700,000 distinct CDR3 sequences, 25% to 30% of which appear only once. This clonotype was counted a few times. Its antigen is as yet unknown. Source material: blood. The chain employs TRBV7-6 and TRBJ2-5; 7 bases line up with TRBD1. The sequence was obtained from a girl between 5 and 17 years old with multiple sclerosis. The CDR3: CASSRDRVYTQYF. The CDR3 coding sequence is TGTGCCAGCAGCCGAGACAGGGTTTATACCCAGTACTTC. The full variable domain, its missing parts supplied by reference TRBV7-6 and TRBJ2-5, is GAGVSQSPRYKVTKRGQDVALRCDPISGHVSLYWYRQALGQGPEFLTYFNYEAQQDKSGLPNDRFSAERPEGSISTLTIQRTEQRDSAMYRCASSRDRVYTQYFGPGTRLLVL.